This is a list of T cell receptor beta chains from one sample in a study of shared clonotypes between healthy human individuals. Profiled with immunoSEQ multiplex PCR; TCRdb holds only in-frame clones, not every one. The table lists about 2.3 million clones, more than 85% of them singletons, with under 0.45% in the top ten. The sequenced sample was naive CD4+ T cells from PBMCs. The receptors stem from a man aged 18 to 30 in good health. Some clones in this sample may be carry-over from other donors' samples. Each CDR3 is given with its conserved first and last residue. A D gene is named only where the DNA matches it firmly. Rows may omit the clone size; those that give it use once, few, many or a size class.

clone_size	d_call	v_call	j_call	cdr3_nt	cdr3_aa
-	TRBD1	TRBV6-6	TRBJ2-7	TGTGCCAGCAGTTTCACGACAGGGGAATCCTACGAGCAGTACTTC	CASSFTTGESYEQYF
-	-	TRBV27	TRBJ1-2	TGTGCCAGCAGTTTGTTCTCCAGCGGGAATCCGGGTGGCTACACCTTC	CASSLFSSGNPGGYTF
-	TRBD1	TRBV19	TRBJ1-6	TGTGCCAGTAGCATGGACAGGGGAGGTTCACCCCTCCACTTT	CASSMDRGGSPLHF
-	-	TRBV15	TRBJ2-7	TGTGCCACCAGCAGACCGTCAGGGTACGAGCAGTACTTC	CATSRPSGYEQYF
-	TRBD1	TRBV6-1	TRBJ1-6	TGTGCCAGCAGTGAATCGGGACAGGGAAATTCACCCCTCCACTTT	CASSESGQGNSPLHF
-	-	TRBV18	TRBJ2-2	TGTGCCAGCTCCTCGCTGAGGAACACCGGGGAGCTGTTTTTT	CASSSLRNTGELFF
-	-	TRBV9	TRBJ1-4	TGTGCCAGCAGCCCACGCCCAGGGCGGTCGACTAATGAAAAACTGTTTTTT	CASSPRPGRSTNEKLFF
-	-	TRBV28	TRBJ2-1	TGTGCCAGCAGTCCCTTAGGATGGGAGCAGTTCTTC	CASSPLGWEQFF
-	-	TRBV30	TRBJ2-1	TGTGCCTGGAGTGTAGCACCCAGCAGGGAGCAGTTCTTC	CAWSVAPSREQFF
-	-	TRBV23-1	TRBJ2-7	TGCGCCAGCAGTCAACTTGACTGTACGCCGACGGGGGAGCAGTACTTC	CASSQLDCTPTGEQYF
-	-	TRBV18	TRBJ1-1	TGTGCCAGCTCACCAGGGGCGGAAACTGAAGCTTTCTTT	CASSPGAETEAFF
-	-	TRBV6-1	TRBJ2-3	TGTGCCAGCAACAGGGCCATAGATACGCAGTATTTT	CASNRAIDTQYF
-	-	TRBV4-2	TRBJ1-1	TGTGCCAGCAGCCAAGTAGGAGGCTTCACTGAAGCTTTCTTT	CASSQVGGFTEAFF
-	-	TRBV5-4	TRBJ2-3	TGTGCCAGCACCTTGGGATCTAGCACAGATACGCAGTATTTT	CASTLGSSTDTQYF
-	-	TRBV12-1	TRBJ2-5	TGTGCCAGCAGTTCGCCCGATGGGATACAAGAGACCCAGTACTTC	CASSSPDGIQETQYF
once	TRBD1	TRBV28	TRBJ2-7	TGTGCCAGCAGTCCCTCCCTGGGACAGGGGCTATACGAGCAGTACTTC	CASSPSLGQGLYEQYF
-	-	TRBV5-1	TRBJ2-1	TGCGCCAGCAGCTTGGACCTCAATGAGCAGTTCTTC	CASSLDLNEQFF
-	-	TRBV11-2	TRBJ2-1	TGTGCCAGCAGCGGGGGCCCGCGTCTCAATGAGCAGTTCTTC	CASSGGPRLNEQFF
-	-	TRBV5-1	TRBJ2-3	TGCGCCAGCAGCATACTGACAGCATCAACTAGCACAGATACGCAGTATTTT	CASSILTASTSTDTQYF
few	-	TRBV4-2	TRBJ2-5	TGTGCCAGCAGCCAAGATGGTGGTTGGGGGGCAAGGGAGACCCAGTACTTC	CASSQDGGWGARETQYF
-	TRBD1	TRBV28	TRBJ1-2	TGTGCCAGCAGTTCACCCCCGGGACAGTTTGATGGCTACACCTTC	CASSSPPGQFDGYTF
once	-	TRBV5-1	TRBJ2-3	TGCGCCAGCAGCTTGAGCGGCACAGATACGCAGTATTTT	CASSLSGTDTQYF
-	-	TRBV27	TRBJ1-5	TGTGCCAGCAGTTTATCTCTCGGGGGGACGGGGCAGCCCCAGCATTTT	CASSLSLGGTGQPQHF
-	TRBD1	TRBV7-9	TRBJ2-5	TGTGCCAGCAGCTGGGGGACAGGGAAGGGAGAGACCCAGTACTTC	CASSWGTGKGETQYF
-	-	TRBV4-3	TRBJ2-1	TGCGCCAGCAGCCAAGATTGGCTCTCCCCTGAGCAGTTCTTC	CASSQDWLSPEQFF
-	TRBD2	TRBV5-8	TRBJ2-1	TGTGCCAGCAGCGTTCGGGGCGGGAGGGCCGTCAACAATGAGCAGTTCTTC	CASSVRGGRAVNNEQFF
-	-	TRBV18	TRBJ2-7	TGTGCCAGCTCACCTGTGGCCGACGAGCAGTACTTC	CASSPVADEQYF
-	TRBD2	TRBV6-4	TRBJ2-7	TGTGCCAGAGGGGGGACTAGGAGAATCTACGAGCAGTACTTC	CARGGTRRIYEQYF
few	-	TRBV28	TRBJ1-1	TGTGCCAGCAGACCCGACAGAGCGTACACTGAAGCTTTCTTT	CASRPDRAYTEAFF
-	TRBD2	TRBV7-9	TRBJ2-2	TGTGCCAGCAGCTTCGGACTAGCGGGCACCGGGGAGCTGTTTTTT	CASSFGLAGTGELFF
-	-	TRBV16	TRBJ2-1	TGTGCCAGCAGCCAATTCCAGGACAATGAGCAGTTCTTC	CASSQFQDNEQFF
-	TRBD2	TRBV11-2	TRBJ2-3	TGTGCCAGCAGCTCAGGGACTAGCGGGAGATCTACAGATACGCAGTATTTT	CASSSGTSGRSTDTQYF
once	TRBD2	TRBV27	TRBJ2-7	TGTGCCAGCAGTTTTCTAGCGGCCTTTTCCTACGAGCAGTACTTC	CASSFLAAFSYEQYF
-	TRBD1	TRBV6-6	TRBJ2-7	TGTGCCAGCAGCCGAGGGACAGACGAGCAGTACTTC	CASSRGTDEQYF
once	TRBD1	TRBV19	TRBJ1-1	TGTGCCAGTAGTCAGGACAGGGTGAACACTGAAGCTTTCTTT	CASSQDRVNTEAFF
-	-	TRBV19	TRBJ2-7	TGTGCCAGTAGATCGGGGGGCGAAGGCTACGAGCAGTACTTC	CASRSGGEGYEQYF
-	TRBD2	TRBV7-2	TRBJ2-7	TGTGCCAGCAGCCACCCCCGGACTAGCGGATACTACGAGCAGTACTTC	CASSHPRTSGYYEQYF
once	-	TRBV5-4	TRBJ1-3	TGTGCCAGCACCGAGGGCCCCCTGAACACCATATATTTT	CASTEGPLNTIYF
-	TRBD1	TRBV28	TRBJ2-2	TGTGCCAGCAGTTTTCTGAATCCGGGGACAGGGGGTTCCGGGGAGCTGTTTTTT	CASSFLNPGTGGSGELFF
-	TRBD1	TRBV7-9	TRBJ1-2	TGTGCCAGCAGCCAGATCCGGGACAGTTATGGCTACACCTTC	CASSQIRDSYGYTF
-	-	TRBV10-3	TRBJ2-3	TGTGCCGTGGCCAGGAGCACAGATACGCAGTATTTT	CAVARSTDTQYF
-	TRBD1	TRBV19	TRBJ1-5	TGTGCCAGTAGAGGACAGGGTGGCAATCAGCCCCAGCATTTT	CASRGQGGNQPQHF
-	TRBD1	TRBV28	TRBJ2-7	TGTGCCAGCAGTGGGACAGGGCCCTACGAGCAGTACTTC	CASSGTGPYEQYF
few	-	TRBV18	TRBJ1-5	TGTGCCAGCTCAACCACGGGGCCTCAGCCCCAGCATTTT	CASSTTGPQPQHF
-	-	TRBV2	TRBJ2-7	TGTGCCAGCAGTGGCGGCTGGTCCTACGAGCAGTACTTC	CASSGGWSYEQYF
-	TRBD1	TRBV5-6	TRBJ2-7	TGTGCCAGCAGCCTCATCGGGACAGCTATATACGAGCAGTACTTC	CASSLIGTAIYEQYF
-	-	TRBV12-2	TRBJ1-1	TGTGCAAGTCGCCCACCAGTAGGGGGCAGATCAAACACTGAAGCTTTCTTT	CASRPPVGGRSNTEAFF
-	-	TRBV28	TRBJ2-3	TGTGCCAGCGGTCGCGGGAACACAGATACGCAGTATTTT	CASGRGNTDTQYF
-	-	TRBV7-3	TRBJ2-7	TGTGCCAGCAGCCCTCAACCAGGATCATTCTACGAGCAGTACTTC	CASSPQPGSFYEQYF
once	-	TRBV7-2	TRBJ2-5	TGTGCCAGCAGCTTAGAAGGGAGACGAGAGACCCAGTACTTC	CASSLEGRRETQYF
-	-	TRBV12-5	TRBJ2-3	TGTGCTAGTGGTTTGTACCCTCATACAGGACGAAGCACAGATACGCAGTATTTT	CASGLYPHTGRSTDTQYF
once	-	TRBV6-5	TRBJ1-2	TGTGCCAGCAGTTACTCAGGGGCCCGAGCTAACTATGGCTACACCTTC	CASSYSGARANYGYTF
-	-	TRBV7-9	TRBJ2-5	TGTGCCAGCAGCTTAAGGGCGGGTGGGGGAGAGACCCAGTACTTC	CASSLRAGGGETQYF
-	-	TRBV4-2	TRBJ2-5	TGTGCCAGCAGCCAAGAGAGGGAGACCCAGTACTTC	CASSQERETQYF